The 27 T cell receptor beta chains below were found in one sample sequenced in a study of T cell repertoires in cytomegalovirus infection. TCRdb re-analysed the reads in MiXCR, keeping a single row per CDR3 protein. The sample contains hundreds of thousands of distinct CDR3 sequences, approximately 8.9% of which appear only once. The sample taken for sequencing was PBMCs. The receptors derive from a human donor in good health (CMV status not recorded). Some clones in this sample may be carry-over from other donors' samples.

About this clonotype: The junction departs from the called germline gene at one end, perhaps through a read error. The CDR3 sequence: CASRHGLVDTQNF. DNA of the CDR3: TGTGCCAGCAGACACGGACTAGTAGATACGCAGAATTTT. The V call is TRBV28, the J call TRBJ2-3; TRBD2 matches at 7 bases. Germline CDR1 reads MDHEN; CDR2 reads SYDVKM. This CDR3 contains 13 residues.

This clonotype was detected ten times or more. The chain uses TRBV7-9 and TRBJ1-1; D possibly corresponds to TRBD1 (6 bases). The CDR3 consists of 15 residues. Germline-derived CDR1 and CDR2 are SEHNR and FQNEAQ (reference sequence). The V and J ends lost 4 bases and 5 bases respectively, with 17 bases between them. CDR3 protein: CASSSTYRVDTEAFF. CDR3 coding DNA: TGTGCCAGCAGCTCGACATACAGGGTGGATACTGAAGCTTTCTTT.

The J gene is TRBJ1-3, the V gene TRBV19, with 7 bases identical to TRBD1. The CDR3 covers 13 residues. V trimming: 8 bases; J trimming: 3 bases; junction bases outside the gene matches: 4. CDR1 is LNHDA, CDR2 SQIVND, per germline (reference sequence). In DNA form, the CDR3 reads TGTGCCAGTGACAGGGAAAATGGAAACACCATATATTTT. Residues: CASDRENGNTIYF.

This clonotype was detected ten times or more. The chain carries TRBV7-2 and TRBJ2-5; 7 nucleotides match TRBD2. The CDR3 runs to 16 residues. After removal of 1 base from V and 3 bases from J, the junction contained 8 bases not matched to a gene. The germline gives CDR1 SGHTA, CDR2 FQGNSA. The DNA for the CDR3 is TGTGCCAGCAGCTTAGAATTTCCTAGCGGCGAAGAGACCCAGTACTTC. Translation: CASSLEFPSGEETQYF.

In its sample, this clonotype was seen many times. The rearrangement joins TRBV6-2 or TRBV6-3 to TRBJ2-3, with 8 bases that match TRBD2. The CDR3 contains 15 residues. Trimming at V came to 5 bases and at J to 0 bases, leaving 4 bases not matched to a gene. Germline loops: CDR1 MNHEY, CDR2 SVGEGT. Here the CDR3 DNA reads TGTGCCAGCAGTATCCAGCGGGGGAGCACAGATACGCAGTATTTT. This gives the protein CASSIQRGSTDTQYF.

The V call is TRBV25-1, the J call TRBJ2-2; either TRBD1 or TRBD2 may fit D (6 bases each). Trimming removed 4 bases at V and 7 bases at J, with 13 bases between. The length of the CDR3 is 14 residues. The germline V gene has CDR1 MGHDK and CDR2 SYGVNS. In DNA form, the CDR3 reads TGTGCCAGCAGTGCACAGGGAGGCATCGGGGAGCTGTTTTTT. As protein: CASSAQGGIGELFF.

This clonotype was detected only a few times. This sequence joins TRBV14 and TRBJ2-1; D is ambiguous. Germline loops: CDR1 SGHDN, CDR2 FVKESK. The CDR3 extends over 12 amino acids. V was shortened by 4 bases and J by 10 bases, with 11 bases between the two germline ends. The CDR3 sequence is CASSPLTGEQFF. CDR3 sequence (DNA): TGTGCCAGCAGCCCCTTGACGGGCGAGCAGTTCTTC.

The V gene is TRBV29-1, the J gene TRBJ1-2; no reliable D call. Germline V gene sequence: CDR1 SQVTM, CDR2 ANQGSEA. This CDR3 contains 15 residues. V lost 3 bases and J lost 6, with 20 bases in between. The DNA for the CDR3 is TGCAGCGTTGATTTGGCTAGTTCGGGGATTAATGGCTACACCTTC. As protein: CSVDLASSGINGYTF.

This clonotype has at least ten counts. This chain joins TRBV7-2 and TRBJ1-2, with D hard to call. CDR1 and CDR2 from the germline V gene are SGHTA and FQGNSA. The V and J ends lost 8 bases and 8 bases respectively, with 9 bases between them. This CDR3 has 10 amino acids. CDR3 coding DNA: TGTGCCAGCGGAGTCAAGGGCTACACCTTC. Translated: CASGVKGYTF.

This clonotype was seen at least ten times. The V call is TRBV15, the J call TRBJ2-3; possibly TRBD1 or TRBD2 for D (5 bases each). Germline V gives CDR1 LNHNV, CDR2 YYDKDF (reference sequence). Deletions cut 0 bases from V and 4 bases from J, with 11 bases between. CDR3 length equals 15 residues. The CDR3 DNA follows: TGTGCCACCAGCAGAGATCGAGGGGCCGCAGATACGCAGTATTTT. Protein product: CATSRDRGAADTQYF.

This clonotype was counted ten times or more. The DNA of the CDR3 is TGCAGTGCTAACCTCCCGGGACAGGGATTGGGTGGCTACACCTTC. This encodes CSANLPGQGLGGYTF. V gene TRBV20-1 combines with J gene TRBJ1-2, with 9 nucleotides matching TRBD1. With 4 bases clipped from V and 7 bases from J, the junction kept 13 bases outside the gene matches. CDR1 and CDR2 (germline): DFQATT, SNEGSKA (reference sequence). This CDR3 is 15 amino acids long.

This clonotype was observed a few times. This chain uses TRBV6-5 with TRBJ2-7; D tentatively reads TRBD1 or TRBD2 (6 bases each). CDR3 length: 14 residues. V gave up 2 bases and J gave up 1 base, with 9 bases separating them. Germline values: CDR1 MNHEY, CDR2 SVGAGI. The CDR3 bases are TGTGCCAGCAGTTACAGGGGGGCTTCCTACGAGCAGTACTTC. It yields the protein CASSYRGASYEQYF.

This clonotype was detected many times. The CDR3 protein is CASSYATRTEAFF. CDR3 coding DNA: TGTGCCAGCAGTTACGCGACTCGGACTGAAGCTTTCTTT. This chain links TRBV6-2 or TRBV6-3 with TRBJ1-1; D unclear. Trimming removed 2 bases at V and 5 bases at J, with 9 bases between. The germline CDR1 and CDR2 sequences are MNHEY and SVGEGT. The CDR3 extends over 13 amino acids.

This clonotype has at least ten counts. The rearrangement uses TRBV4-3 and TRBJ1-5, with unresolved D. With 0 bases removed from V and 4 bases from J, the gap between germline ends came to 4 bases. The germline V gene encodes CDR1 LGHNA and CDR2 YSLEER. The CDR3 has 13 residues. The CDR3 protein is CASSQDPNQPQHF. CDR3 bases: TGCGCCAGCAGCCAAGATCCGAATCAGCCCCAGCATTTT.

This clonotype was recorded at least ten times. J is TRBJ1-6 and V is TRBV7-9, with TRBD1 matching 8 bases. With 0 bases clipped from V and 8 bases from J, the junction kept 3 bases outside the gene matches. Per germline, CDR1 SEHNR and CDR2 FQNEAQ (reference sequence). This CDR3 has 15 residues. DNA of the CDR3: TGTGCCAGCAGCTTAGCCTCAGGGGGCTATTCACCCCTCCACTTT. As protein: CASSLASGGYSPLHF.

V and J are TRBV29-1 and TRBJ2-1, with 7 bases identical to TRBD1. The CDR3 is 15 amino acids. The V gene end was trimmed by 5 bases and the J gene end by 3 bases; junction bases not matched to a gene: 10. CDR1 is SQVTM and CDR2 is ANQGSEA in the germline V gene. CDR3 protein: CSVQKNRDSYNEQFF. CDR3 sequence (DNA): TGCAGCGTTCAAAAAAACCGGGACAGCTACAATGAGCAGTTCTTC.

Many counts were recorded for this clonotype. This rearrangement joins TRBV28 to TRBJ2-5, with D possibly being TRBD2 (5 bases). The CDR3 length is 18 residues. Germline V gene lookup returns CDR1 MDHEN and CDR2 SYDVKM. V was cut by 4 bases and J by 0 bases, with 21 bases left in between. The DNA for the CDR3 is TGTGCCAGCAGTTCGGGAACCTCGTCGACTCCGTACCAAGAGACCCAGTACTTC. This codes for CASSSGTSSTPYQETQYF.

This clonotype showed up many times. The chain has TRBV7-2 and TRBJ2-5; 10 nucleotides align to TRBD1. The length of the CDR3 is 15 residues. Germline V lookup: CDR1 SGHTA, CDR2 FQGNSA. The V segment lost 5 bases and the J segment 2 bases; nucleotides outside the gene matches: 5. Here the CDR3 reads CASSRDRGFQETQYF. In nucleotides, the CDR3 is TGTGCCAGCAGCCGGGACAGGGGCTTTCAAGAGACCCAGTACTTC.

This chain links TRBV14 with TRBJ2-5; D call uncertain. The CDR3 length is 12 residues. V was shortened by 4 bases and J by 5 bases, with 8 bases between the two germline ends. The germline gives CDR1 SGHDN, CDR2 FVKESK. The chain's CDR3 is CASSRESETQYF. CDR3 DNA: TGTGCCAGCAGCCGAGAGAGCGAGACCCAGTACTTC.

The J gene is TRBJ2-7, the V gene TRBV20-1, with 11 bases matching TRBD2. This CDR3 comprises 13 residues. Germline V gene sequence: CDR1 DFQATT, CDR2 SNEGSKA (reference sequence). The CDR3 sequence is CGALAGASYEQYV. In DNA form, the CDR3 reads TGCGGTGCACTAGCGGGGGCTTCTTACGAGCAGTACGTC.

This clonotype was recorded at least ten times. This rearrangement joins TRBV7-2 to TRBJ2-3; 8 bases map to TRBD2. This CDR3 is built from 17 residues. The ends lost 4 bases at V and 4 bases at J; junction bases unmatched: 13. From germline, CDR1 is SGHTA and CDR2 FQGNSA. CDR3: CASSYLLIAGMSDTQYF. For the CDR3, the DNA is TGTGCCAGCAGCTACCTCTTGATAGCGGGGATGTCAGATACGCAGTATTTT.

This clonotype was recorded many times. V and J are TRBV7-9 and TRBJ1-5; D unresolved. Looked up from germline, CDR1 is SEHNR and CDR2 is FQNEAQ (reference sequence). The V gene lost 5 bases and the J gene lost 7 bases, with 12 bases spanning the gap. CDR3 length: 13 residues. The DNA for the CDR3 is TGTGCCAGCAGCCAGGAAGGGAGACAGCCCCAGCATTTT. Translating it yields CASSQEGRQPQHF.

The chain joins TRBV28 to TRBJ2-5, with D unclear. The CDR3 totals 12 residues. Trimming removed 5 bases from V and 5 bases from J, with 9 bases in between. Germline CDR1 is MDHEN and CDR2 is SYDVKM. The CDR3 DNA reads as TGTGCCAGCAGTACTACCACCGAGACCCAGTACTTC. Translating gives CASSTTTETQYF.

This clonotype has at least ten counts. This sequence joins TRBV7-2 and TRBJ1-2; TRBD1 might be the D (5 bases). The V gene lost 1 base and the J gene lost 5 bases, with 11 bases spanning the gap. The CDR3 spans 14 residues. Germline V gene data show CDR1 as SGHTA and CDR2 as FQGNSA. The CDR3 loop is CASSLGPGQYGYTF. CDR3 coding DNA: TGTGCCAGCAGCTTAGGACCGGGGCAATATGGCTACACCTTC.

This clonotype was detected ten times or more. The chain is built from TRBV27 and TRBJ2-5, with 8 bases lining up with TRBD2. The CDR3 has 17 amino acids. Per the germline V gene, CDR1 is MNHEY and CDR2 is SMNVEV (reference sequence). The junction had 9 bases not matched to a gene; V was cut back by 2 bases and J by 1 base. The chain's CDR3 is CASSLSGAGEIQETQYF. The CDR3 nucleotides read TGTGCCAGCAGTTTAAGCGGAGCGGGGGAAATCCAAGAGACCCAGTACTTC.

This clonotype was picked up one time. A much more abundant neighbour one base away suggests this may be a read error. This chain uses TRBV10-3 with TRBJ2-3; no reliable D call. CDR3 length: 12 residues. Germline CDR1 is ENHRY and CDR2 is SYGVKD. Trimming pared 6 bases from V and 6 bases from J, leaving 10 bases between. In DNA form, the CDR3 reads TGTGCCATCAGCCGAGATGGGGATACGCAGTATTTT. Residues: CAISRDGDTQYF.

The V and J genes are TRBV15 and TRBJ1-4; 9 bases map to TRBD1. Per germline, CDR1 LNHNV and CDR2 YYDKDF (reference sequence). The CDR3 covers 18 residues. The trim removed 0 bases at V and 4 bases at J, leaving 9 bases unmatched. Here the CDR3 DNA reads TGTGCCACCAGCAGAGATCGTACAGGGGGCGCAGATAATGAAAAACTGTTTTTT. The encoded protein is CATSRDRTGGADNEKLFF. Drawing the rest from reference TRBV15 and TRBJ1-4, the complete variable domain is DAMVIQNPRYQVTQFGKPVTLSCSQTLNHNVMYWYQQKSSQAPKLLFHYYDKDFNNEADTPDNFQSRRPNTSFCFLDIRSPGLGDTAMYLCATSRDRTGGADNEKLFFGSGTQLSVL.